What follows is one TCR beta chain and its context. Its antigen is unidentified. Different DNA sequences within this sample yield the same CDR3. Time point defined: blood 2 weeks post-SBRT. The sample's treatment: 15 Gy SBRT to primary tumor, nephrectomy 4 weeks later. Serial blood draws occurred at baseline and 2 and 4 weeks post-SBRT. Looked up from germline, CDR1 is LNHNV and CDR2 is YYDKDF (reference sequence). CDR3 length: 13 residues. Trimming left V 1 base short and J 4 bases short, with 4 bases between. The sample is drawn from a study of radiation and T cells in renal cell carcinoma. Broader study findings: In blood, top tumor clones expanded by 2 weeks, shrinking by 4.

The protocol was immunoSEQ multiplex PCR, while the TCRdb copy is restricted to in-frame clones and leaves out a portion. In the table there are some 75,000 clones, over 80% of which are singletons. The source material was blood, sampled from a patient whose treatment included radiotherapy and nephrectomy. This receptor was obtained from a man in his fifties or sixties with renal cell carcinoma. V and J are TRBV15 and TRBJ1-4; no definite D call. CDR3 sequence reads: CATSRGFNEKLFF. CDR3 bases: TGTGCCACCAGCAGAGGGTTTAATGAAAAACTGTTTTTT.